Listed below are T cell receptor beta chains from one sample, sequenced in a study of OX40 agonist ivuxolimab in advanced cancers. Repertoires were generated with immunoSEQ multiplex PCR, while TCRdb's copy carries only in-frame clones and drops some. The sample has 7,000 to 9,500 clones, around nine tenths seen once. The sequencing used CD4+ or CD8+ T cells sorted from blood, collected in a trial of the OX40 agonist ivuxolimab. These receptors were taken from an adult with an advanced solid tumor such as melanoma, head and neck, liver or kidney cancer. CDR3s include the opening cysteine and the closing phenylalanine or tryptophan. The D gene is left open where the match is weak. Only part of the rows carry a size: once, few, many, or a class if the clone is expanded.

>TRBV6-5|.|TRBJ2-5|.
CASNTRGETQYF
TGTGCCAGCAATACAAGGGGGGAGACCCAGTACTTC
>TRBV5-6|few|TRBJ1-1|.
CASSLVSTEAFF
TGTGCCAGCAGCTTGGTCAGCACTGAAGCTTTCTTT
>TRBV19|.|TRBJ2-7|.
CASSIDPAYEQYF
TGTGCCAGTAGTATAGACCCCGCCTACGAGCAGTACTTC
>TRBV6-1|.|TRBJ2-5|.
CASSGVAGAQETQYF
TGTGCCAGCAGTGGAGTTGCAGGCGCCCAAGAGACCCAGTACTTC
>TRBV5-1|.|TRBJ2-1|.
CASSLPYRDSYNEQFF
TGCGCCAGCAGCTTGCCCTACAGGGACTCCTACAATGAGCAGTTCTTC
>TRBV6-5|.|TRBJ1-2|.
CASSYGGNYGYTF
TGTGCCAGCAGTTACGGCGGTAACTATGGCTACACCTTC
>TRBV4-2|.|TRBJ2-5|.
CASSPHRGWEETQYF
TGTGCCAGCAGCCCCCATCGGGGATGGGAAGAGACCCAGTACTTC
>TRBV19|few|TRBJ2-3|TRBD2
CASRLAGLADTQYF
TGTGCCTCTCGACTAGCGGGGTTGGCAGATACGCAGTATTTT
>TRBV5-1|.|TRBJ2-3|TRBD1
CASSPPDRGADTQYF
TGCGCCAGCAGCCCCCCGGACAGGGGTGCAGATACGCAGTATTTT
>TRBV5-4|.|TRBJ2-7|TRBD2
CASSSGLAGYSSYEQYF
TGTGCCAGCAGCTCCGGACTAGCGGGGTACTCCTCGTACGAGCAGTACTTC
>TRBV7-9|.|TRBJ1-3|.
CASSSTILNSGNTIYF
TGTGCCAGCAGCTCCACGATTTTAAACTCTGGAAACACCATATATTTT
>TRBV6-9|.|TRBJ1-5|TRBD1
CASSPTGLQPQHF
TGTGCCAGCAGTCCGACAGGGCTCCAGCCCCAGCATTTT
>TRBV2|.|TRBJ2-1|TRBD2
CASSELRSGASYNEQFF
TGTGCCAGCAGTGAATTGAGGAGCGGGGCCTCCTACAATGAGCAGTTCTTC
>TRBV11-2|once|TRBJ2-7|.
CASSLGGLTFNEQYF
TGTGCCAGCAGCTTAGGCGGACTAACCTTCAACGAGCAGTACTTC
>TRBV11-3|.|TRBJ2-7|.
CASSLAGVTYEQYF
TGTGCCAGCAGCTTAGCGGGGGTGACCTACGAGCAGTACTTC
>TRBV5-1|once|TRBJ2-6|TRBD1
CASSLGWDRGSGANVLTF
TGCGCCAGCAGCTTAGGATGGGACAGGGGATCTGGGGCCAACGTCCTGACTTTC
>TRBV2|.|TRBJ1-5|.
CASSVLAANQPQHF
TGTGCCAGCAGTGTATTAGCAGCGAATCAGCCCCAGCATTTT
>TRBV9|.|TRBJ1-2|.
CASSVEGFAGGSGYTF
TGTGCCAGCAGCGTAGAAGGGTTCGCGGGGGGCAGCGGCTACACCTTC
>TRBV9|.|TRBJ2-1|.
CASSVGVGVEQFF
TGTGCCAGCAGCGTAGGTGTAGGGGTTGAGCAGTTCTTC
>TRBV11-3|.|TRBJ1-1|.
CASEDVGTEAFF
TGTGCCAGCGAGGACGTTGGGACTGAAGCTTTCTTT
>TRBV5-1|few|TRBJ2-1|TRBD1
CASSAGTGYNEQFF
TGCGCCAGCAGCGCAGGGACAGGGTACAATGAGCAGTTCTTC